Listed below are T cell receptor beta chains from one sample, sequenced in a study of glioma-infiltrating T cells after dendritic cell vaccination. Measured with immunoSEQ multiplex PCR; TCRdb has only the in-frame clones, and not every one. The sample has over 90,000 clones; roughly 81% are singletons. This specimen consisted of blood, obtained before dendritic cell vaccination. The receptors come from a human donor with glioblastoma. Each CDR3 is given with its conserved first and last residue. D genes are given only for firm matches. Clone size is given for some rows only: seen once, a few or many times, or a class if the clone is expanded.

D gene: -; V gene: TRBV20-1; clone size: -; J gene: TRBJ1-2; CDR3 protein: CSADKDISYTF; CDR3 DNA: TGCAGTGCGGACAAGGACATAAGCTACACCTTC
D gene: TRBD1; V gene: TRBV30; clone size: -; J gene: TRBJ1-2; CDR3 protein: CAWSSGPRQGYGYTF; CDR3 DNA: TGTGCCTGGAGTTCGGGGCCGAGACAGGGTTATGGCTACACCTTC
D gene: TRBD1; V gene: TRBV6-6; clone size: -; J gene: TRBJ1-2; CDR3 protein: CASSYSKVRGSYGYTF; CDR3 DNA: TGTGCCAGCAGTTACTCGAAAGTCAGGGGGTCCTATGGCTACACCTTC
D gene: -; V gene: TRBV12-5; clone size: -; J gene: TRBJ1-1; CDR3 protein: CASGPLGMRTEAFF; CDR3 DNA: TGTGCTAGTGGTCCCCTTGGCATGCGGACTGAAGCTTTCTTT
D gene: TRBD2; V gene: TRBV7-9; clone size: -; J gene: TRBJ2-1; CDR3 protein: CASSPAGEQFF; CDR3 DNA: TGTGCCAGCAGCCCAGCGGGGGAGCAGTTCTTC
D gene: TRBD2; V gene: TRBV7-9; clone size: -; J gene: TRBJ2-7; CDR3 protein: CASSPDGTRIYEQYF; CDR3 DNA: TGTGCCAGCAGCCCGGACGGGACTAGGATCTACGAGCAGTACTTC
D gene: -; V gene: TRBV7-2; clone size: -; J gene: TRBJ1-1; CDR3 protein: CASSLEGDMNTEAFF; CDR3 DNA: TGTGCCAGCAGCTTAGAGGGGGATATGAACACTGAAGCTTTCTTT
D gene: TRBD2; V gene: TRBV10-2; clone size: -; J gene: TRBJ2-2; CDR3 protein: CASSDPAGETPGTGELFF; CDR3 DNA: TGCGCCAGCAGTGATCCGGCGGGGGAGACCCCGGGCACCGGGGAGCTGTTTTTT
D gene: -; V gene: TRBV27; clone size: -; J gene: TRBJ2-1; CDR3 protein: CASSPALTPNEQFF; CDR3 DNA: TGTGCCAGCAGTCCCGCCCTGACTCCGAATGAGCAGTTCTTC
D gene: TRBD1; V gene: TRBV5-4; clone size: -; J gene: TRBJ1-3; CDR3 protein: CASSVDRDSGNTIYF; CDR3 DNA: TGTGCCAGCAGCGTCGACAGGGACTCTGGAAACACCATATATTTT
D gene: TRBD1; V gene: TRBV19; clone size: -; J gene: TRBJ1-2; CDR3 protein: CASSIEETGIGYGYTF; CDR3 DNA: TGTGCCAGTAGTATAGAAGAGACAGGGATTGGGTATGGCTACACCTTC
D gene: -; V gene: TRBV7-6; clone size: -; J gene: TRBJ2-5; CDR3 protein: CASSPRAGEETQYF; CDR3 DNA: TGTGCCAGCAGCCCTAGAGCGGGTGAAGAGACCCAGTACTTC
D gene: -; V gene: TRBV5-1; clone size: -; J gene: TRBJ1-5; CDR3 protein: CASSLSSGGNQPQHF; CDR3 DNA: TGCGCCAGCAGCTTGAGTTCAGGGGGCAATCAGCCCCAGCATTTT
D gene: -; V gene: TRBV5-6; clone size: -; J gene: TRBJ2-5; CDR3 protein: CASSLGLEETQYF; CDR3 DNA: TGTGCCAGCAGCTTGGGACTAGAAGAGACCCAGTACTTC
D gene: -; V gene: TRBV6-1; clone size: -; J gene: TRBJ2-7; CDR3 protein: CASSQVGLHYEQYF; CDR3 DNA: TGTGCCAGCAGTCAAGTGGGACTTCACTATGAGCAGTACTTC
D gene: -; V gene: TRBV7-9; clone size: -; J gene: TRBJ2-1; CDR3 protein: CASGERAVLNEQFF; CDR3 DNA: TGTGCCAGCGGGGAGCGGGCCGTCTTGAATGAGCAGTTCTTC
D gene: TRBD1; V gene: TRBV6-5; clone size: -; J gene: TRBJ2-7; CDR3 protein: CASKNPRGKAYEQYF; CDR3 DNA: TGTGCCAGCAAGAACCCCAGGGGGAAGGCCTACGAGCAGTACTTC
D gene: -; V gene: TRBV11-2; clone size: once; J gene: TRBJ2-7; CDR3 protein: CASTGRTSYEQYF; CDR3 DNA: TGTGCCAGCACGGGGAGGACTTCCTACGAGCAGTACTTC
D gene: TRBD1; V gene: TRBV9; clone size: -; J gene: TRBJ2-7; CDR3 protein: CASSPQGQETYEQYF; CDR3 DNA: TGTGCCAGCAGCCCCCAGGGACAGGAGACCTACGAGCAGTACTTC
D gene: TRBD1; V gene: TRBV5-8; clone size: -; J gene: TRBJ1-5; CDR3 protein: CASSPNRGQPQHF; CDR3 DNA: TGTGCCAGCAGCCCAAACAGGGGTCAGCCCCAGCATTTT
D gene: -; V gene: TRBV11-2; clone size: -; J gene: TRBJ2-7; CDR3 protein: CASSFRLYEQYF; CDR3 DNA: TGTGCCAGCAGCTTTCGACTCTACGAGCAGTACTTC
D gene: -; V gene: TRBV5-6; clone size: -; J gene: TRBJ1-2; CDR3 protein: CASSLGDRFYGYTF; CDR3 DNA: TGTGCCAGCAGCTTGGGTGACAGGTTCTATGGCTACACCTTC
D gene: -; V gene: TRBV7-8; clone size: -; J gene: TRBJ1-4; CDR3 protein: CAARDINEKLFF; CDR3 DNA: TGTGCCGCGCGAGATATAAATGAAAAACTGTTTTTT
D gene: TRBD1; V gene: TRBV15; clone size: -; J gene: TRBJ1-4; CDR3 protein: CATSRDRGGTGVNDEKLFF; CDR3 DNA: TGTGCCACCAGCAGAGATAGAGGTGGGACAGGGGTCAATGATGAAAAACTGTTTTTT
D gene: TRBD2; V gene: TRBV27; clone size: -; J gene: TRBJ2-7; CDR3 protein: CASRPGLAGYEQYF; CDR3 DNA: TGTGCCAGCAGACCGGGACTAGCGGGTTACGAGCAGTACTTC
D gene: TRBD1; V gene: TRBV5-1; clone size: -; J gene: TRBJ2-7; CDR3 protein: CASSLEGAGAAWVQYF; CDR3 DNA: TGCGCCAGCAGCCTCGAGGGGGCAGGGGCCGCGTGGGTGCAGTACTTC
D gene: TRBD1; V gene: TRBV7-9; clone size: -; J gene: TRBJ1-2; CDR3 protein: CASSFDRGAYGYTF; CDR3 DNA: TGTGCCAGCAGCTTCGACAGGGGGGCCTATGGCTACACCTTC
D gene: -; V gene: TRBV7-9; clone size: few; J gene: TRBJ1-6; CDR3 protein: CASSNTGNGSPLHF; CDR3 DNA: TGTGCCAGCAGCAACACAGGGAACGGTTCACCCCTCCACTTT
D gene: -; V gene: TRBV5-5; clone size: -; J gene: TRBJ1-1; CDR3 protein: CASSSQGRTEAFF; CDR3 DNA: TGTGCCAGCAGCTCACAGGGTCGGACTGAAGCTTTCTTT
D gene: TRBD1; V gene: TRBV15; clone size: -; J gene: TRBJ2-5; CDR3 protein: CATSRDNGQGETQYF; CDR3 DNA: TGTGCCACCAGCAGAGACAACGGACAGGGAGAGACCCAGTACTTC
D gene: TRBD1; V gene: TRBV10-3; clone size: -; J gene: TRBJ1-6; CDR3 protein: CAISARGQGANSPLHF; CDR3 DNA: TGTGCCATCAGTGCCCGGGGACAGGGGGCAAATTCACCCCTCCACTTT
D gene: TRBD1; V gene: TRBV29-1; clone size: once; J gene: TRBJ2-2; CDR3 protein: CSGRQGSNTGELFF; CDR3 DNA: TGCAGCGGGAGACAGGGTTCGAACACCGGGGAGCTGTTTTTT
D gene: -; V gene: TRBV7-9; clone size: -; J gene: TRBJ2-3; CDR3 protein: CASSSPRGTQYF; CDR3 DNA: TGTGCCAGCAGCTCGCCCCGGGGTACGCAGTATTTT
D gene: -; V gene: TRBV5-4; clone size: -; J gene: TRBJ1-2; CDR3 protein: CASSLKGGLSYGYTF; CDR3 DNA: TGTGCCAGCAGCTTGAAGGGGGGGCTCAGCTATGGCTACACCTTC
D gene: TRBD2; V gene: TRBV7-9; clone size: -; J gene: TRBJ2-1; CDR3 protein: CASSYSGGPYNEQFF; CDR3 DNA: TGTGCCAGCAGCTATAGCGGGGGGCCCTACAATGAGCAGTTCTTC
D gene: TRBD2; V gene: TRBV19; clone size: -; J gene: TRBJ2-7; CDR3 protein: CASSKYISGGHSYEQYF; CDR3 DNA: TGTGCCAGTAGTAAATACATTAGCGGGGGACACTCCTACGAGCAGTACTTC
D gene: -; V gene: TRBV29-1; clone size: -; J gene: TRBJ1-2; CDR3 protein: CSVEVSDYGYTF; CDR3 DNA: TGCAGCGTTGAAGTATCAGACTATGGCTACACCTTC
D gene: -; V gene: TRBV5-4; clone size: -; J gene: TRBJ1-4; CDR3 protein: CASSQTGVTNEKLFF; CDR3 DNA: TGTGCCAGCAGCCAGACAGGAGTTACTAATGAAAAACTGTTTTTT